These 27 T cell receptor beta chains were sequenced from one sample in a study of siplizumab effects on memory and regulatory T cells. Repertoires were generated with immunoSEQ multiplex PCR, while TCRdb's copy carries only in-frame clones and drops some. The data hold about 100,000 clones, with around 94% observed a single time. Sequenced input: Tregs sorted from blood. The receptors originated from a human donor in good health.

The rearrangement links TRBV30 to TRBJ2-5, with TRBD2 as a possible D gene (5 bases). The V end was cut by 0 bases, the J end by 1 base, with 9 bases between. From germline, CDR1 is GTSNPN and CDR2 SVGIG (reference sequence). The CDR3 has 14 residues. This CDR3 is CAWSVRGLQETQYF. CDR3 bases: TGTGCCTGGAGTGTACGAGGGCTCCAAGAGACCCAGTACTTC.

V gene TRBV2 combines with J gene TRBJ2-7; the D gene could be TRBD1 or TRBD2 (5 bases each). This CDR3 has 14 amino acids. With 4 bases removed from V and 6 bases from J, the gap between germline ends came to 16 bases. The germline V gene has CDR1 SNHLY and CDR2 FYNNEI. The chain's CDR3 is CASSGFGGLGEQYF. The CDR3 DNA follows: TGTGCCAGCAGTGGGTTTGGGGGTTTGGGCGAGCAGTACTTC.

The rearrangement uses TRBV5-1 and TRBJ2-2; D is ambiguous. From germline, CDR1 is SGHRS and CDR2 YFSETQ. Trimming left V 4 bases short and J 7 bases short, with 11 bases between. The CDR3 is made up of 13 amino acids. The CDR3 bases are TGCGCCAGCAGCAAAGGCCCCTTCGGGGAGCTGTTTTTT. Its translation is CASSKGPFGELFF. Combining the CDR3 with reference TRBV5-1 and TRBJ2-2 gives the whole variable domain KAGVTQTPRYLIKTRGQQVTLSCSPISGHRSVSWYQQTPGQGLQFLFEYFSETQRNKGNFPGRFSGRQFSNSRSEMNVSTLELGDSALYLCASSKGPFGELFFGEGSRLTVL.

This clone was observed a single time. The V call is TRBV29-1, the J call TRBJ1-2; no definite D call. CDR1 SQVTM and CDR2 ANQGSEA come from the germline V gene. The length of the CDR3 is 15 residues. The V end was cut by 4 bases, the J end by 7 bases, with 22 bases between. CDR3 region: CSVVKSAVTSLGYTF. CDR3 sequence (DNA): TGCAGCGTTGTTAAATCGGCAGTAACTTCTCTTGGCTACACCTTC.

This clone was seen a few times. The CDR3 sequence: CASSQTDYGYTF. The CDR3 DNA is TGTGCCAGCAGCCAGACCGATTATGGCTACACCTTC. This rearrangement joins TRBV6-6 to TRBJ1-2; D gene unclear. Germline V lookup: CDR1 MNHNY, CDR2 SVGAGI (reference sequence). Trimming shortened V by 6 bases and J by 5 bases, and 10 bases separated the two germline ends. The CDR3 extends over 12 amino acids.

This chain connects TRBV7-9 to TRBJ1-1; D might be TRBD1 (6 bases). V lost 5 bases to trimming and J lost 0 bases, with 13 bases between them. Germline values: CDR1 SEHNR, CDR2 FQNEAQ (reference sequence). There are 15 residues in the CDR3. The CDR3 coding sequence is TGTGCCAGCAGCCGTCGACAGGCCCTGAACACTGAAGCTTTCTTT. Translated, it gives CASSRRQALNTEAFF.

This clone was detected only once. CDR3 loop: CSVEDPGQFYGYTF. The CDR3 region has the DNA TGCAGCGTTGAAGATCCGGGGCAGTTCTATGGCTACACCTTC. V usage is TRBV29-1 and J usage is TRBJ1-2; possibly TRBD1 for D (5 bases). V gave up 0 bases and J gave up 4 bases, with 12 bases separating them. The germline gives CDR1 SQVTM, CDR2 ANQGSEA. This CDR3 comprises 14 residues.

The J gene is TRBJ2-5, the V gene TRBV5-1, with 14 nucleotides matching TRBD2. The CDR3 contains 18 residues. Germline lookup yields CDR1 SGHRS and CDR2 YFSETQ. The ends lost 2 bases at V and 5 bases at J; junction bases unmatched: 11. The CDR3 DNA follows: TGCGCCAGCAGCTTTAGCGTAATGGGACTAGCGGGAGTGGAGACCCAGTACTTC. Translated: CASSFSVMGLAGVETQYF.

The rearrangement links TRBV7-2 to TRBJ2-7; no definite D call. Trimming took off 2 bases at V and 6 bases at J, with 14 bases between the two ends. The CDR3 length is 14 residues. Germline loops: CDR1 SGHTA, CDR2 FQGNSA. The CDR3 here is CASSLKVLGTEQYF. In DNA form, the CDR3 reads TGTGCCAGCAGCTTAAAGGTTTTAGGTACCGAGCAGTACTTC. Complete variable domain (other parts from reference TRBV7-2 and TRBJ2-7): GAGVSQSPSNKVTEKGKDVELRCDPISGHTALYWYRQSLGQGLEFLIYFQGNSAPDKSGLPSDRFSAERTGGSVSTLTIQRTQQEDSAVYLCASSLKVLGTEQYFGPGTRLTVT.

This rearrangement joins TRBV28 to TRBJ1-2; the D is unclear. The CDR3 loop spans 11 amino acids. Germline values: CDR1 MDHEN, CDR2 SYDVKM. V dropped 6 bases and J dropped 10 bases, with 12 bases sitting between them. CDR3 in amino acids: CASRNRLTYTF. The CDR3 DNA reads TGTGCCAGCAGAAATCGACTCACCTACACCTTC.

This chain links TRBV9 with TRBJ2-5, with D unresolved. Trimming shortened V by 0 bases and J by 7 bases, and 10 bases separated the two germline ends. The germline gives CDR1 SGDLS, CDR2 YYNGEE. The CDR3 consists of 13 residues. CDR3 in amino acids: CASSVVLSGTQYF. As DNA, the CDR3 is TGTGCCAGCAGCGTAGTACTTTCTGGGACCCAGTACTTC.

This rearrangement joins TRBV7-9 to TRBJ2-3, with a tentative D call TRBD1 (5 bases). V lost 0 bases and J lost 2, with 12 bases in between. The CDR3 length is 16 residues. The germline V gene has CDR1 SEHNR and CDR2 FQNEAQ (reference sequence). This CDR3 reads CASSLASQGYTDTQYF. CDR3 sequence (DNA): TGTGCCAGCAGCTTAGCATCGCAGGGATACACAGATACGCAGTATTTT.

The J gene is TRBJ1-1, the V gene TRBV7-8, with a weak D call TRBD1 (5 bases). The CDR3 covers 12 residues. The V gene lost 3 bases and the J gene lost 12 bases, with 14 bases spanning the gap. Germline CDR1 is SGHVS and CDR2 is FQNEAQ. CDR3 region: CASSFQGGSPFF. The CDR3 nucleotides read TGTGCCAGCAGCTTTCAGGGAGGGTCCCCTTTCTTT.

The V call is TRBV19, the J call TRBJ1-1; D is unclear. The germline V gene has CDR1 LNHDA and CDR2 SQIVND (reference sequence). The CDR3 has 15 residues. The V gene lost 11 bases and the J gene lost 0 bases, with 19 bases spanning the gap. The CDR3: CASRTAAALNTEAFF. CDR3 nucleotide sequence: TGTGCCTCCCGGACTGCTGCCGCCCTGAACACTGAAGCTTTCTTT. Variable domain in full (rest from reference TRBV19 and TRBJ1-1): DGGITQSPKYLFRKEGQNVTLSCEQNLNHDAMYWYRQDPGQGLRLIYYSQIVNDFQKGDIAEGYSVSREKKESFPLTVTSAQKNPTAFYLCASRTAAALNTEAFFGQGTRLTVV.

The rearrangement links TRBV9 to TRBJ1-6; D unclear. The germline V gene has CDR1 SGDLS and CDR2 YYNGEE. Deletions cut 3 bases from V and 10 bases from J, with 17 bases between. The CDR3 sequence is 15 residues long. The CDR3 nucleotides are TGTGCCAGCAGCGCAGTACTCGGCGGGGAATCACCCCTCCACTTT. Its protein product is CASSAVLGGESPLHF.

This clone has only a few counts. The chain combines TRBV30 with TRBJ1-6, with D tentatively TRBD1 (6 bases). The CDR3 totals 16 residues. CDR1 and CDR2 from the germline V gene are GTSNPN and SVGIG (reference sequence). V shed 3 bases and J shed 7 bases, with 19 bases lying between them. The CDR3 loop is CAWSVALWQGNSPLHF. Written as DNA, the CDR3 is TGTGCCTGGAGCGTCGCCCTTTGGCAGGGGAATTCACCCCTCCACTTT.

The J gene is TRBJ2-3, the V gene TRBV7-9, with 7 bases lining up with TRBD1. Per germline, CDR1 SEHNR and CDR2 FQNEAQ (reference sequence). V lost 8 bases, J lost 2 bases, and 7 bases stayed unmatched. The length of the CDR3 is 14 residues. The CDR3 spells CASLRTGVTDTQYF. Here the CDR3 DNA reads TGTGCCAGCTTAAGGACAGGAGTCACAGATACGCAGTATTTT.

The rearrangement joins TRBV5-1 to TRBJ2-7; D may match TRBD1 or TRBD2 (5 bases each). Per the germline V gene, CDR1 is SGHRS and CDR2 is YFSETQ. V shed 4 bases and J shed 1 base, with 15 bases lying between them. The CDR3 runs to 15 residues. CDR3 amino acids: CASSLGTHSSYEQYF. CDR3 bases: TGCGCCAGCAGCCTAGGGACGCACTCTTCCTACGAGCAGTACTTC.

V gene TRBV4-1 combines with J gene TRBJ2-3; no clear D. Trimming removed 1 base at V and 0 bases at J, with 8 bases between. Per germline, CDR1 MGHRA and CDR2 YSYEKL. The CDR3 extends over 15 amino acids. The CDR3 protein is CASSQVSVSTDTQYF. The CDR3 region has the DNA TGCGCCAGCAGCCAAGTGAGCGTAAGCACAGATACGCAGTATTTT.

The genes are TRBV4-1 and TRBJ2-3; 11 positions match TRBD2. This CDR3 region has 18 residues. Germline V gene sequence: CDR1 MGHRA, CDR2 YSYEKL. J was trimmed by 3 bases and V by 0 bases; bases with no gene match: 8. This CDR3 is CASSQDLAGGPKTDTQYF. The DNA of the CDR3 is TGCGCCAGCAGCCAAGATTTAGCGGGAGGGCCTAAGACAGATACGCAGTATTTT.

This chain links TRBV27 with TRBJ1-1; tentative D call: TRBD1 (6 bases). The CDR3 contains 15 residues. Trimming shortened V by 2 bases and J by 3 bases, and 13 bases separated the two germline ends. Germline-derived CDR1 and CDR2 are MNHEY and SMNVEV (reference sequence). CDR3 nucleotides: TGTGCCAGCAGTTTAAGGGGGGGAGGAGACACTGAAGCTTTCTTT. It translates to CASSLRGGGDTEAFF.

The J gene is TRBJ2-1, the V gene TRBV19, with 9 bases lining up with TRBD2. The CDR3 length is 15 residues. The trim removed 5 bases at V and 4 bases at J, leaving 6 bases unmatched. Germline V lookup: CDR1 LNHDA, CDR2 SQIVND (reference sequence). The CDR3 spells CASSPLSGRYNEQFF. The CDR3 DNA reads TGTGCCAGTAGTCCTTTAAGCGGGAGGTACAATGAGCAGTTCTTC.

The chain employs TRBV6-5 and TRBJ2-7, with 9 bases lining up with TRBD1. CDR1 MNHEY and CDR2 SVGAGI come from the germline V gene. Germline trimming cut 1 base from V and 3 bases from J; bases unmatched to any gene: 4. This CDR3 comprises 15 residues. CDR3: CASSYWGQGIYEQYF. In DNA, the CDR3 is TGTGCCAGCAGTTACTGGGGACAGGGAATCTACGAGCAGTACTTC.

V is TRBV5-8 and J is TRBJ2-7, with TRBD1 matching over 9 bases. The germline gives CDR1 SGHTS, CDR2 YDEGEE. With V trimmed by 3 bases and J by 3 bases, 7 bases remained unmatched. The CDR3 is 15 residues long. The CDR3 spells CASSWRGQGVYEQYF. The CDR3 nucleotides read TGTGCCAGCAGCTGGAGGGGACAGGGTGTCTACGAGCAGTACTTC.

This clone turned up a few times. CDR3 sequence reads: CASSGLGEQFF. The CDR3, as DNA: TGTGCCAGCAGTGGGCTAGGTGAGCAGTTCTTC. V is TRBV6-1 and J is TRBJ2-1; the D is unclear. The germline V gene has CDR1 MNHNS and CDR2 SASEGT. This CDR3 is built from 11 residues. Trimming stripped 4 bases from V and 9 bases from J, with 7 bases between.

The chain has TRBV4-1 and TRBJ1-5; D unresolved. Per the germline V gene, CDR1 is MGHRA and CDR2 is YSYEKL. The CDR3 is made up of 18 amino acids. V was clipped by 2 bases and J by 0 bases, with 17 bases between them. In nucleotides, the CDR3 is TGCGCCAGCAGCCAAATTAGAGGACGAAGGTATAGCAATCAGCCCCAGCATTTT. Its translation: CASSQIRGRRYSNQPQHF.

This chain links TRBV19 with TRBJ2-3, with D uncertain. CDR1 is LNHDA, CDR2 SQIVND, per germline (reference sequence). Trimming shortened V by 6 bases and J by 3 bases, and 7 bases separated the two germline ends. The CDR3 is made up of 12 amino acids. CDR3 in DNA: TGTGCCAGTAGCTTAGCAACAGATACGCAGTATTTT. Translation gives CASSLATDTQYF. The full variable domain, with the rest looked up from reference TRBV19 and TRBJ2-3, is DGGITQSPKYLFRKEGQNVTLSCEQNLNHDAMYWYRQDPGQGLRLIYYSQIVNDFQKGDIAEGYSVSREKKESFPLTVTSAQKNPTAFYLCASSLATDTQYFGPGTRLTVL.